Sequencing of this T cell receptor beta chain was carried out in a study of shared clonotypes between healthy human individuals. Trimming left V 1 base short and J 0 bases short, with 10 bases between. The CDR3 length is 16 residues. Germline V lookup: CDR1 SGHRS, CDR2 YFSETQ. Measured with immunoSEQ multiplex PCR; TCRdb has only the in-frame clones, and not every one. The data contain about 2 million clones, 90% to 95% of them singletons. V is TRBV5-1 and J is TRBJ2-2, with D hard to call. Sequencing input: naive CD4+ T cells sorted from blood. The subset is: CD45RA+ positively selected. This TCR was sampled from a young man in good health. The CDR3 here is CASSLYSDSNTGELFF. The CDR3 nucleotides are TGCGCCAGCAGCTTGTACTCAGACTCGAACACCGGGGAGCTGTTTTTT.